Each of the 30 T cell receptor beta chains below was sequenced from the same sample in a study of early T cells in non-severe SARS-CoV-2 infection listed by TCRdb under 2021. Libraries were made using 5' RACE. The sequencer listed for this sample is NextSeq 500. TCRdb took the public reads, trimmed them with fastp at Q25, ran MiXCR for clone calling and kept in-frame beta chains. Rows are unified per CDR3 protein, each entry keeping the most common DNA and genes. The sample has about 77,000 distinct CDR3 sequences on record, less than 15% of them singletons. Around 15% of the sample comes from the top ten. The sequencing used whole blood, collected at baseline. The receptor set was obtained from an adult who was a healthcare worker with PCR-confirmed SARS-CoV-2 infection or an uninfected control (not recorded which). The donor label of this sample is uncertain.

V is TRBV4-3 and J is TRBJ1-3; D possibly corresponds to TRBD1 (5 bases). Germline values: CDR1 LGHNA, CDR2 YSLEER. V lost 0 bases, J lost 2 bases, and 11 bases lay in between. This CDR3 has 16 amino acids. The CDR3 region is CASSQEADKAGNTIYF. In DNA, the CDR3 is TGCGCCAGCAGCCAAGAGGCGGACAAAGCTGGAAACACCATATATTTT.

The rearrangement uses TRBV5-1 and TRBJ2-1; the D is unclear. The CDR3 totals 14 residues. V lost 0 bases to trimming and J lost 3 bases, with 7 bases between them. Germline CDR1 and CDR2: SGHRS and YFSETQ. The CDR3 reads CASSLGAIYNEQFF. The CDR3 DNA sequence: TGCGCCAGCAGCTTGGGAGCGATCTACAATGAGCAGTTCTTC.

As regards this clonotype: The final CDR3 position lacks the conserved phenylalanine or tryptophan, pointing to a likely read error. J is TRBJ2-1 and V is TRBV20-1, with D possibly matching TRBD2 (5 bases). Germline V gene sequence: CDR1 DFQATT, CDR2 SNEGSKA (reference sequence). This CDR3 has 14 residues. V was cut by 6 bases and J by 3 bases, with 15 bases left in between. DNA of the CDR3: TGCAGTGCCCGCTTGAAGCGGCGCTACAATGAGCAGTTCCTC. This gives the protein CSARLKRRYNEQFL.

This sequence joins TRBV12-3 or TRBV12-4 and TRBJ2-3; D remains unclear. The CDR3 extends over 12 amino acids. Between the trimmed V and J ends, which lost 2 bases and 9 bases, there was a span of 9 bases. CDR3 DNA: TGTGCCAGCAGTTTATCCCGAACCACGCAGTATTTT. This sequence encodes CASSLSRTTQYF.

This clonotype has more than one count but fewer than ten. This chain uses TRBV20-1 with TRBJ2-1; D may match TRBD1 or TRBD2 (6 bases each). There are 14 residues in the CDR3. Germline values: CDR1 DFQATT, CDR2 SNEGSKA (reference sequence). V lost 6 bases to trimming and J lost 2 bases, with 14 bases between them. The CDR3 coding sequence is TGCAGTGCCGACTGGGGGGCCCCCTACAATGAGCAGTTCTTC. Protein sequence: CSADWGAPYNEQFF.

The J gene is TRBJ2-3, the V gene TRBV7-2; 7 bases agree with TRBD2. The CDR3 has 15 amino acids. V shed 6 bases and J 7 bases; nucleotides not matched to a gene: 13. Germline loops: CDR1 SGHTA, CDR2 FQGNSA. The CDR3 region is CASSSSGAIRNTQYF. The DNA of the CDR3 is TGTGCCAGCAGTTCAAGCGGGGCCATAAGAAATACGCAGTATTTT.

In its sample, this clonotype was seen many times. CDR3 sequence (DNA): TGTGCCAGCAGCTACCTCCCGGCGGGAGATACGCAGTATTTT. Its translation is CASSYLPAGDTQYF. V and J are TRBV11-2 and TRBJ2-3, with a possible D match to TRBD2 (5 bases). This CDR3 region has 14 residues. Trimming shortened V by 4 bases and J by 5 bases, and 13 bases separated the two germline ends. Germline CDR1 reads SGHAT; CDR2 reads FQNNGV.

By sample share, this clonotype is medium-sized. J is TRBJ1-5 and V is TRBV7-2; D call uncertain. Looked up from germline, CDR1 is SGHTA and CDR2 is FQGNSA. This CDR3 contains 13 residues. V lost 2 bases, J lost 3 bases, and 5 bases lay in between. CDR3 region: CASSLNNNQPQHF. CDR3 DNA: TGTGCCAGCAGCTTAAATAACAATCAGCCCCAGCATTTT.

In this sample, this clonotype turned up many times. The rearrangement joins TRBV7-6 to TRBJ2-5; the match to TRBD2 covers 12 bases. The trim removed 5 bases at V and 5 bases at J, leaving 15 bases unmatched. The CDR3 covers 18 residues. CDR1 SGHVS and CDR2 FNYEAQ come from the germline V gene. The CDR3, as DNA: TGTGCCAGCAGCCGGATACGTAAAGGACTAGCGGGGCGGGAGACCCAGTACTTC. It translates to CASSRIRKGLAGRETQYF.

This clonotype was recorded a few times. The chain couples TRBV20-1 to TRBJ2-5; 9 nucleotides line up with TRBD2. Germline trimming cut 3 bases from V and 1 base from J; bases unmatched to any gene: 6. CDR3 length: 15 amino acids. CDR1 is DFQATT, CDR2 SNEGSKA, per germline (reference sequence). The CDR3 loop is CSASGAGGPQETQYF. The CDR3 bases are TGCAGTGCTAGCGGTGCGGGGGGGCCCCAAGAGACCCAGTACTTC.

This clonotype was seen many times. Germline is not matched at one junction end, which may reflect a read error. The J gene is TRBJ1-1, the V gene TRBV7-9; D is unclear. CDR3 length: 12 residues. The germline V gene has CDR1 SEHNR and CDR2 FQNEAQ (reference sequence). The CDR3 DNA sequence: TGTGCCAGCAGATTAGGGCAGGCAGACGCTTTCTTT. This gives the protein CASRLGQADAFF.

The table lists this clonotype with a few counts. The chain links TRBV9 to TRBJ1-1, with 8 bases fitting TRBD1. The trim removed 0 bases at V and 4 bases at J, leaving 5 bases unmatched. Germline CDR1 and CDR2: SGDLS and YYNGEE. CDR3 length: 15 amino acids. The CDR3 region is CASSVDGQGGTEAFF. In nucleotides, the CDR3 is TGTGCCAGCAGCGTAGACGGACAGGGTGGCACTGAAGCTTTCTTT.

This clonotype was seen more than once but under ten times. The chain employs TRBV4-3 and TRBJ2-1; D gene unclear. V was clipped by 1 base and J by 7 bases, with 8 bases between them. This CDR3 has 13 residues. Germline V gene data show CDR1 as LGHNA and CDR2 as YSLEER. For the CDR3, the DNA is TGCGCCAGCAGCCAAGTTTGGGCGAATGAGCAGTTCTTC. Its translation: CASSQVWANEQFF.

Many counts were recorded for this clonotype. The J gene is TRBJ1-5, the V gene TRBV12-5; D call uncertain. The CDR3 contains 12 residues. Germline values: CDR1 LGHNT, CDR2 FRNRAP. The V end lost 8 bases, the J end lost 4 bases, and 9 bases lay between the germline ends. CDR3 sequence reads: CASSTTNQPQHF. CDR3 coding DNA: TGTGCTAGTAGCACAACTAATCAGCCCCAGCATTTT.

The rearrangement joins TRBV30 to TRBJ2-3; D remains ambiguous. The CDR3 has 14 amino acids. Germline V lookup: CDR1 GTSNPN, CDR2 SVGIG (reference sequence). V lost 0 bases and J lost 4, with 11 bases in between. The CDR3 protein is CAWSVLGRADTQYF. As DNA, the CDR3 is TGTGCCTGGAGTGTACTTGGTAGGGCAGATACGCAGTATTTT.

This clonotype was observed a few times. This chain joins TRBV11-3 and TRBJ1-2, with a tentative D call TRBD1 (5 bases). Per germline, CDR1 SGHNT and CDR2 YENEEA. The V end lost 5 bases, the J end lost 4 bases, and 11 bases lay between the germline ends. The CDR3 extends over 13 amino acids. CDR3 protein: CASSLIGGYGYTF. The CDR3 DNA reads TGTGCCAGCAGCCTCATTGGGGGCTATGGCTACACCTTC.

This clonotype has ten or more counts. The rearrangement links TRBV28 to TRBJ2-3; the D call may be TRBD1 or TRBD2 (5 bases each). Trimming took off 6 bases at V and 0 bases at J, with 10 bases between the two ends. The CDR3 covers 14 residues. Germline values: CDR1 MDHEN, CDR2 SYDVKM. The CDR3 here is CASRGVGSTDTQYF. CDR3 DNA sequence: TGTGCCAGCAGGGGGGTCGGGAGCACAGATACGCAGTATTTT.

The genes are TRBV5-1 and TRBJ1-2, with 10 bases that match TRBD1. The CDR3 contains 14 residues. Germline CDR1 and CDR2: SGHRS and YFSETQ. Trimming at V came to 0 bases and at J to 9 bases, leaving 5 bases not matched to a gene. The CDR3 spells CASSLEGTGVRYTF. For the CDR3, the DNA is TGCGCCAGCAGCTTGGAGGGGACAGGGGTCCGCTACACCTTC.

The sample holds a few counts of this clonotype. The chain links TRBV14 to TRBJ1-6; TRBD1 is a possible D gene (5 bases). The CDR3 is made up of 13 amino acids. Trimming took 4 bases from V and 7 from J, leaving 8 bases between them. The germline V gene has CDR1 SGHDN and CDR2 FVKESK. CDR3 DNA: TGTGCCAGCAGCCGGCGGGGGAATTCACCCCTCCACTTT. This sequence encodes CASSRRGNSPLHF.

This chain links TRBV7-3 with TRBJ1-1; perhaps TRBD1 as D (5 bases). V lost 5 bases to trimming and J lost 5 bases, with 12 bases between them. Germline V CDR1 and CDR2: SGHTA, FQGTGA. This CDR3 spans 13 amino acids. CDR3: CASSLGAITEAFF. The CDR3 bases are TGTGCCAGCAGCCTAGGGGCCATTACTGAAGCTTTCTTT.

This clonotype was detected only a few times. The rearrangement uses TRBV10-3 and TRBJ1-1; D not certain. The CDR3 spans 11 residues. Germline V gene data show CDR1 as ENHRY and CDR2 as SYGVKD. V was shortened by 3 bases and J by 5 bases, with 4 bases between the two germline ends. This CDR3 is CAISDFTEAFF. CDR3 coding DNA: TGTGCCATCAGTGATTTTACTGAAGCTTTCTTT.

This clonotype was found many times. The CDR3 spells CASSVTASYNEQFF. The CDR3 DNA follows: TGCGCCAGCAGCGTGACCGCGTCGTACAATGAGCAGTTCTTC. This chain links TRBV5-1 with TRBJ2-1; D is undetermined. CDR1 is SGHRS, CDR2 YFSETQ, per germline. The CDR3 spans 14 residues. V was cut by 4 bases and J by 4 bases, with 12 bases left in between.

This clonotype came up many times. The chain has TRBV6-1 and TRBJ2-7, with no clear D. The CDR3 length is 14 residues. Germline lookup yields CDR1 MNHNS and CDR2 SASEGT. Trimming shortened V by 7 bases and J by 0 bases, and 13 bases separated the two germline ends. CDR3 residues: CASINRAYSYEQYF. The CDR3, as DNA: TGTGCCAGCATTAACCGGGCCTACTCCTACGAGCAGTACTTC.

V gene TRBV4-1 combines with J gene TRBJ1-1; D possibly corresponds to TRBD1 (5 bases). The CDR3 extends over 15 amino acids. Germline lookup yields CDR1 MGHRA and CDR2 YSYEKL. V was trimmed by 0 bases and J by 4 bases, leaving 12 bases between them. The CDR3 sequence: CASSQDTGKFTEAFF. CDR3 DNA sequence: TGCGCCAGCAGCCAAGATACAGGCAAATTCACTGAAGCTTTCTTT.

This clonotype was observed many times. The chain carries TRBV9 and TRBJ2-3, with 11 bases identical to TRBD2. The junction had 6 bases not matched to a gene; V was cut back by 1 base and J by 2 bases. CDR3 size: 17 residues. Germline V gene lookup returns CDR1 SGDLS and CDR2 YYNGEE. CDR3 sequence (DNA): TGTGCCAGCAGCGTATATAGCGGGGGGGCCGCCACAGATACGCAGTATTTT. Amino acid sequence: CASSVYSGGAATDTQYF. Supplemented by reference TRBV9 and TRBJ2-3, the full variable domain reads DSGVTQTPKHLITATGQRVTLRCSPRSGDLSVYWYQQSLDQGLQFLIQYYNGEERAKGNILERFSAQQFPDLHSELNLSSLELGDSALYFCASSVYSGGAATDTQYFGPGTRLTVL.

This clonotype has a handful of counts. In nucleotides, the CDR3 is TGTGCCAGCAGTTACTGGCAGACGTCCACTGAAGCTTTCTTT. Protein: CASSYWQTSTEAFF. V and J are TRBV6-2 or TRBV6-3 and TRBJ1-1; no reliable D call. This CDR3 is built from 14 residues. Trimming shortened V by 1 base and J by 4 bases, and 10 bases separated the two germline ends. CDR1 is MNHEY and CDR2 is SVGEGT in the germline V gene.

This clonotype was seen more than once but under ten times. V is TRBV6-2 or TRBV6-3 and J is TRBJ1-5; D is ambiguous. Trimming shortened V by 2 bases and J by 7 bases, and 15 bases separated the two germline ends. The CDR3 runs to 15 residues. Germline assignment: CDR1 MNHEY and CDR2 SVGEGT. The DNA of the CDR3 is TGTGCCAGCAGTTACGGTATTCCGGGGTTACAGCCCCAGCATTTT. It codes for CASSYGIPGLQPQHF.

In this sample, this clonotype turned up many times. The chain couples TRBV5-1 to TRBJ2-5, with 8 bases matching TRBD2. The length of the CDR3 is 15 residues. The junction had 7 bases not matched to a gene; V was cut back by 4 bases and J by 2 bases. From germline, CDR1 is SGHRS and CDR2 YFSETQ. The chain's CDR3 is CASSASGTRQETQYF. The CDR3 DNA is TGCGCCAGCAGCGCGTCCGGGACTAGGCAAGAGACCCAGTACTTC.

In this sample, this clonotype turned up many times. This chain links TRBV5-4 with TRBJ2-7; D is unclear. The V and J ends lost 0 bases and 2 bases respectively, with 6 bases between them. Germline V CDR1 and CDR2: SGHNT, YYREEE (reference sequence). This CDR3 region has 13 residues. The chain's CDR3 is CASSLDKAYEQYF. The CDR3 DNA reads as TGTGCCAGCAGCTTGGACAAAGCCTACGAGCAGTACTTC.

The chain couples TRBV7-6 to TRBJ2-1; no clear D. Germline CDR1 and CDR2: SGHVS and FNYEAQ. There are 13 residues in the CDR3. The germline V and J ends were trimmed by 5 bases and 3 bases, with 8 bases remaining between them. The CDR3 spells CASSPGHYNEQFF. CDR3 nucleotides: TGTGCCAGCAGCCCGGGCCACTACAATGAGCAGTTCTTC.